This TCR beta chain was sequenced for a study of T-cell reconstitution after alpha-beta-depleted transplantation in children. This clonotype was seen more than once but under ten times. The antigen is undetermined. Molecular barcoding with unique molecular identifiers was used for the TCRbeta library. TCRdb analysed the PCR reads with MiXCR anew, one entry per CDR3 protein. The sample yields around 300,000 distinct CDR3 sequences, about a quarter seen once. The study, taken as a whole, reports: T cells produced anew were the main source of T-cell counts and diversity one year after transplant. Several hundred graft clones that had expanded were reportedly the source of alpha-beta T cells about two months after transplant.

The CDR3 loop spans 16 amino acids. Trimming pared 0 bases from V and 1 base from J, leaving 10 bases between. Germline V gene sequence: CDR1 LNHNV, CDR2 YYDKDF (reference sequence). The source material was PBMCs, mostly from graft donor cells, sampled 180 days after TCRalphabeta/CD19-depleted stem cell transplant. The clonotype comes from a male patient younger than 18 who had a stem cell transplant for acute lymphoblastic leukemia, so the T cells may come from the graft donor. The genes are TRBV15 and TRBJ1-3; D is unresolved. The CDR3 loop is CATSRDQTFSGNTIYF. For the CDR3, the DNA is TGTGCCACCAGCAGAGATCAAACATTTTCTGGAAACACCATATATTTT.